This entry lists 21 T cell receptor beta chains sequenced from one sample in a study of PD-L1 blockade in urothelial cancer. Stated time point: pretreatment peripheral blood. Using immunoSEQ multiplex PCR, the repertoire was profiled, and TCRdb retains in-frame clones only, with some absent. The table records about 50,000 clones, roughly 87% of them present only once. The sample in question was PBMCs, obtained around atezolizumab (anti-PD-L1) treatment. The receptors derive from a woman aged 60-75 years with urothelial cancer.

In this sample, this clone turned up once. The chain carries TRBV6-1 and TRBJ2-1, with 7 bases that match TRBD2. This CDR3 comprises 13 residues. Germline V gene data show CDR1 as MNHNS and CDR2 as SASEGT. Trimming removed 5 bases from V and 6 bases from J; junction bases left unmatched: 4. This CDR3 reads CASSRGGFNEQFF. CDR3 nucleotides: TGTGCCAGCAGTAGGGGAGGGTTCAATGAGCAGTTCTTC.

The V call is TRBV7-2, the J call TRBJ1-2, with D uncertain. Germline V gene lookup returns CDR1 SGHTA and CDR2 FQGNSA. Trimming stripped 0 bases from V and 4 bases from J, with 6 bases between. The CDR3 runs 13 residues. In nucleotides, the CDR3 is TGTGCCAGCAGCTTAGCTGAGCCCTATGGCTACACCTTC. It encodes CASSLAEPYGYTF.

V gene TRBV5-5 combines with J gene TRBJ2-7; no definite D call. The CDR3 sequence is 12 residues long. The V end was cut by 2 bases, the J end by 2 bases, with 5 bases between. Germline-derived CDR1 and CDR2 are SGHKS and YYEKEE (reference sequence). The CDR3 coding sequence is TGTGCCAGCAGCTTAGCAACCTACGAGCAGTACTTC. Amino acids: CASSLATYEQYF.

The rearrangement joins TRBV27 to TRBJ2-2, with TRBD2 identical over 12 bases. Losses at the gene ends were 1 base for V and 5 bases for J; bases not matched to a gene: 8. The CDR3 has 18 residues. Germline V gene lookup returns CDR1 MNHEY and CDR2 SMNVEV (reference sequence). CDR3 DNA: TGTGCCAGCAGTTTATTCGCTAGCGGGAGGGCGGGTACCGGGGAGCTGTTTTTT. Residues: CASSLFASGRAGTGELFF.

The J gene is TRBJ2-1, the V gene TRBV10-3; 13 positions match TRBD2. Germline assignment: CDR1 ENHRY and CDR2 SYGVKD. J lost 2 bases, V lost 4 bases, and 2 bases had no gene match. This CDR3 comprises 16 residues. CDR3 amino acids: CAISGGLAGAYNEQFF. The CDR3 DNA reads as TGTGCCATCAGTGGAGGACTAGCGGGGGCCTACAATGAGCAGTTCTTC.

V usage is TRBV10-3 and J usage is TRBJ2-2; 9 nucleotides agree with TRBD1. The CDR3 consists of 15 residues. The junction had 4 bases not matched to a gene; V was cut back by 7 bases and J by 1 base. Germline loops: CDR1 ENHRY, CDR2 SYGVKD. The CDR3 bases are TGTGCCATCACCCCGGGACAGGGGAACACCGGGGAGCTGTTTTTT. This gives the protein CAITPGQGNTGELFF.

This chain links TRBV18 with TRBJ2-5; 9 positions agree with TRBD1. The V and J ends lost 2 bases and 0 bases, in that order; junction bases with no gene match: 1. Germline CDR1 KGHSH, CDR2 LQKENI. The CDR3 is 15 amino acids. CDR3 sequence (DNA): TGTGCCAGCTCACCAGGGACAGGGAACCAAGAGACCCAGTACTTC. Its translation: CASSPGTGNQETQYF.

This chain connects TRBV2 to TRBJ2-5, with a tentative D call TRBD2 (6 bases). This CDR3 region has 15 residues. V shed 6 bases and J shed 5 bases, with 19 bases lying between them. The V gene's germline CDR1 is SNHLY and CDR2 FYNNEI. The CDR3 sequence is CASSDDSGQRETQYF. Here the CDR3 DNA reads TGTGCCAGCAGCGACGACAGCGGGCAGAGGGAGACCCAGTACTTC.

The chain has TRBV12-5 and TRBJ2-5; a possible D gene is TRBD2 (7 bases). This CDR3 has 16 residues. The germline gives CDR1 LGHNT, CDR2 FRNRAP. Trimming shortened V by 1 base and J by 9 bases, and 21 bases separated the two germline ends. This CDR3 reads CASGLEDGGRPWAQYF. In DNA form, the CDR3 reads TGTGCTAGTGGTTTGGAAGACGGGGGGCGGCCCTGGGCCCAGTACTTC.

The V call is TRBV4-1, the J call TRBJ1-2, with TRBD1 matching 7 bases. CDR1 and CDR2 from the germline V gene are MGHRA and YSYEKL. With V trimmed by 1 base and J by 5 bases, 7 bases remained unmatched. This CDR3 contains 15 residues. For the CDR3, the DNA is TGCGCCAGCAGCCAAGCCGGGACAGAAGATTATGGCTACACCTTC. Translating gives CASSQAGTEDYGYTF.

This rearrangement joins TRBV28 to TRBJ2-7, with a weak D call TRBD1 (7 bases). Germline CDR1 is MDHEN and CDR2 is SYDVKM. This CDR3 has 15 residues. The ends were cut back, 3 bases at V and 2 bases at J, with 14 bases in the middle. The CDR3 here is CASSFLRRGPYEQYF. DNA for the CDR3: TGTGCCAGCAGTTTTCTCAGGAGGGGGCCCTACGAGCAGTACTTC.

The gene calls are TRBV5-8 and TRBJ2-1; D gene unclear. Germline V CDR1 and CDR2: SGHTS, YDEGEE. This CDR3 is 15 amino acids long. With 1 base removed from V and 8 bases from J, the gap between germline ends came to 16 bases. The CDR3 DNA follows: TGTGCCAGCAGCTTGCCGAGACTGAGAGTGGATGAGCAGTTCTTC. It encodes CASSLPRLRVDEQFF.

The rearrangement links TRBV18 to TRBJ1-3; unclear D gene. Per germline, CDR1 KGHSH and CDR2 LQKENI. The CDR3 covers 15 residues. With 3 bases removed from V and 0 bases from J, the gap between germline ends came to 9 bases. As DNA, the CDR3 is TGTGCCAGCTCACCTCGCGGGAACTCTGGAAACACCATATATTTT. Its protein product is CASSPRGNSGNTIYF.

V and J are TRBV5-6 and TRBJ1-5, with unresolved D. The V gene's germline CDR1 is SGHDT and CDR2 YYEEEE. The V and J ends lost 2 bases and 6 bases respectively, with 12 bases between them. This CDR3 spans 14 amino acids. The CDR3 sequence is CASSFAAVGQPQHF. The CDR3 bases are TGTGCCAGCAGCTTCGCGGCGGTGGGTCAGCCCCAGCATTTT.

The chain recombines TRBV19 with TRBJ1-2, with TRBD1 matching 7 bases. With V trimmed by 5 bases and J by 7 bases, 4 bases remained unmatched. The V gene's germline CDR1 is LNHDA and CDR2 SQIVND (reference sequence). The CDR3 is 12 residues long. Here the CDR3 reads CASSEYRGGYTF. The CDR3 nucleotides are TGTGCCAGTAGTGAGTACAGGGGTGGCTACACCTTC.

The J gene is TRBJ2-1, the V gene TRBV5-6, with 11 bases identical to TRBD1. With 4 bases clipped from V and 7 bases from J, the junction kept 10 bases outside the gene matches. The CDR3 extends over 16 amino acids. Per germline, CDR1 SGHDT and CDR2 YYEEEE. The CDR3 coding sequence is TGTGCCAGCAGCCGGGACAGGGGGTTCGCCGGTAATGAGCAGTTCTTC. Its translation is CASSRDRGFAGNEQFF.

The J gene is TRBJ2-3, the V gene TRBV14; 7 nucleotides match TRBD2. Unmatched junction bases numbered 3, after V lost 1 base and J lost 5 bases. This CDR3 has 14 amino acids. The germline V gene has CDR1 SGHDN and CDR2 FVKESK. In DNA form, the CDR3 reads TGTGCCAGCAGCCAAGGACTAGCAGGAGATACGCAGTATTTT. Translated, it gives CASSQGLAGDTQYF.

The J gene is TRBJ1-1, the V gene TRBV6-1; 7 bases line up with TRBD1. CDR1 is MNHNS, CDR2 SASEGT, per germline. Losses at the gene ends were 6 bases for V and 4 bases for J; bases not matched to a gene: 11. The CDR3 is 15 amino acids. CDR3 sequence: CASRRPDTGATEAFF. CDR3 in DNA: TGTGCCAGCAGGAGGCCAGATACAGGGGCCACTGAAGCTTTCTTT.

The V call is TRBV7-7, the J call TRBJ2-3; no clear D gene. The CDR3 is 14 residues long. V was cut by 4 bases and J by 8 bases, with 16 bases left in between. Looked up from germline, CDR1 is SSHAT and CDR2 is FNYEAQ (reference sequence). The CDR3 spells CASSSALMTGTQYF. The CDR3 region has the DNA TGTGCCAGCAGCTCGGCCCTTATGACGGGTACGCAGTATTTT. Supplemented by reference TRBV7-7 and TRBJ2-3, the full variable domain reads GAGVSQSPRYKVTKRGQDVTLRCDPISSHATLYWYQQALGQGPEFLTYFNYEAQPDKSGLPSDRFSAERPEGSISTLTIQRTEQRDSAMYRCASSSALMTGTQYFGPGTRLTVL.

The chain links TRBV5-4 to TRBJ2-7, with 8 bases fitting TRBD1. CDR1 SGHNT and CDR2 YYREEE come from the germline V gene (reference sequence). Trimming removed 0 bases from V and 4 bases from J; junction bases left unmatched: 6. CDR3 length: 15 amino acids. The CDR3 bases are TGTGCCAGCAGCTTGGGACAGGGGATAGGTTACGAGCAGTACTTC. This codes for CASSLGQGIGYEQYF. The whole variable domain, filled in from reference TRBV5-4 and TRBJ2-7, reads ETGVTQSPTHLIKTRGQQVTLRCSSQSGHNTVSWYQQALGQGPQFIFQYYREEENGRGNFPPRFSGLQFPNYSSELNVNALELDDSALYLCASSLGQGIGYEQYFGPGTRLTVT.

The chain couples TRBV6-5 to TRBJ2-1, with 12 bases lining up with TRBD2. CDR3 length: 15 amino acids. V was pared by 4 bases and J by 4 bases, with 2 bases of the junction left unmatched. CDR1 and CDR2 from the germline V gene are MNHEY and SVGAGI. DNA for the CDR3: TGTGCCAGCAGTTGGACTAGCGGGATTTACAATGAGCAGTTCTTC. It specifies CASSWTSGIYNEQFF.